A single sample is the source of the 20 T cell receptor beta chains below, sequenced in a study of vaccination effects on CD4 cells after COVID-19. Generated by immunoSEQ multiplex PCR, the TCRdb table keeps only in-frame clones and is missing some. Of about 45,000 clones listed, about three quarters were seen once; the top ten hold under 30%. These receptors are not linked to any known antigen. With the ViraFEST assay, the study expanded antigen-specific CD4+ T cells using viral peptide pools, then sequenced them. Once cultured for 10 days, the cells underwent separation to obtain CD4+ T cells. This individual contracted SARS-CoV-2 between March and December 2020, as verified by PCR. This specimen was CD4+ T cells from PBMCs cultured with a peptide pool, taken before COVID-19 vaccination. These receptors were taken from a human donor who had a prior SARS-CoV-2 infection.

This clone occurred a few times. The V gene is TRBV29-1, the J gene TRBJ2-3, with 7 bases identical to TRBD1. Germline CDR1 SQVTM, CDR2 ANQGSEA. The CDR3 runs 13 residues. V lost 7 bases to trimming and J lost 3 bases; unmatched junction nucleotides: 7. CDR3 sequence: CSATGARTDTQYF. The CDR3 DNA reads TGCAGCGCTACAGGGGCAAGGACAGATACGCAGTATTTT.

CDR3 protein: CASSLKETQYF. DNA for the CDR3: TGTGCCAGCAGCCTTAAAGAGACCCAGTACTTC. V is TRBV7-9 and J is TRBJ2-5, with D uncertain. Trimming shortened V by 5 bases and J by 3 bases, and 4 bases separated the two germline ends. CDR3 length equals 11 residues. Germline CDR1 and CDR2: SEHNR and FQNEAQ (reference sequence).

The CDR3: CASSHARGVGYQPQHF. The CDR3 DNA reads TGTGCCAGCAGCCATGCACGGGGGGTAGGGTATCAGCCCCAGCATTTT. The chain employs TRBV14 and TRBJ1-5; weak D call: TRBD1 (5 bases). In germline, CDR1 is SGHDN, CDR2 FVKESK. The CDR3 consists of 16 residues. Deletions cut 3 bases from V and 5 bases from J, with 17 bases between.

The rearrangement links TRBV19 to TRBJ2-2; TRBD1 aligns across 11 bases. The germline V gene has CDR1 LNHDA and CDR2 SQIVND (reference sequence). The CDR3 is made up of 16 amino acids. The junction had 6 bases not matched to a gene; V was cut back by 3 bases and J by 6 bases. The CDR3 protein is CASSIGGTGGSGELFF. The CDR3 DNA sequence: TGTGCCAGTAGTATCGGGGGGACAGGGGGTTCCGGGGAGCTGTTTTTT.

V usage is TRBV24-1 and J usage is TRBJ1-1; D not certain. CDR1 is KGHDR and CDR2 is SFDVKD in the germline V gene. V lost 1 base to trimming and J lost 8 bases, with 7 bases between them. The CDR3 spans 12 residues. Here the CDR3 DNA reads TGTGCCACCAGTGATTTTAGAGGGGAAGCTTTCTTT. Translating it yields CATSDFRGEAFF.

This chain links TRBV18 with TRBJ1-2; D not resolved. CDR1 is KGHSH, CDR2 LQKENI, per germline. This CDR3 spans 14 amino acids. V was trimmed by 3 bases and J by 5 bases, leaving 13 bases between them. The CDR3 protein is CASSPTAKPYGYTF. The CDR3 bases are TGTGCCAGCTCACCGACGGCCAAGCCTTATGGCTACACCTTC.

V gene TRBV25-1 combines with J gene TRBJ2-7; D uncertain. This CDR3 is 11 amino acids long. The ends were cut back, 9 bases at V and 4 bases at J, with 10 bases in the middle. Germline assignment: CDR1 MGHDK and CDR2 SYGVNS. CDR3 DNA: TGTGCCAGGGCCCCACGATACGAGCAGTACTTC. The encoded protein is CARAPRYEQYF.

V usage is TRBV7-2 and J usage is TRBJ1-5, with 8 nucleotides matching TRBD1. With V trimmed by 5 bases and J by 2 bases, 8 bases remained unmatched. There are 16 residues in the CDR3. Per germline, CDR1 SGHTA and CDR2 FQGNSA. CDR3 protein: CASSLRTGTGNQPQHF. CDR3 coding DNA: TGTGCCAGCAGCCTACGGACAGGGACCGGCAATCAGCCCCAGCATTTT.

The chain employs TRBV30 and TRBJ2-3; tentatively, D is TRBD2 (5 bases). V shed 4 bases and J shed 2 bases, with 19 bases lying between them. CDR1 GTSNPN and CDR2 SVGIG come from the germline V gene (reference sequence). The CDR3 loop spans 16 amino acids. CDR3 coding DNA: TGTGCCTGGAATGGCCTCCAGGAGGCGCTCACAGATACGCAGTATTTT. Translated, it gives CAWNGLQEALTDTQYF. Complete variable domain (other parts from reference TRBV30 and TRBJ2-3): SQTIHQWPATLVQPVGSPLSLECTVEGTSNPNLYWYRQAAGRGLQLLFYSVGIGQISSEVPQNLSASRPQDRQFILSSKKLLLSDSGFYLCAWNGLQEALTDTQYFGPGTRLTVL.

The V gene is TRBV9, the J gene TRBJ2-2; D is unresolved. Trimming took 5 bases from V and 1 from J, leaving 12 bases between them. This CDR3 region has 15 residues. CDR1 SGDLS and CDR2 YYNGEE come from the germline V gene. The CDR3 loop is CASSSMLENTGELFF. CDR3 coding DNA: TGTGCCAGCAGTTCGATGTTGGAGAACACCGGGGAGCTGTTTTTT. The full variable domain, in which reference TRBV9 and TRBJ2-2 provide the parts outside the CDR3, is DSGVTQTPKHLITATGQRVTLRCSPRSGDLSVYWYQQSLDQGLQFLIQYYNGEERAKGNILERFSAQQFPDLHSELNLSSLELGDSALYFCASSSMLENTGELFFGEGSRLTVL.

This clone was observed a few times. The V gene is TRBV6-6, the J gene TRBJ2-3; unclear D gene. CDR3 size: 12 residues. V lost 4 bases to trimming and J lost 5 bases, with 7 bases between them. Germline CDR1 and CDR2: MNHNY and SVGAGI (reference sequence). CDR3 coding DNA: TGTGCCAGCAGTTTACAGCTAGATACGCAGTATTTT. Translating it yields CASSLQLDTQYF.

This chain links TRBV6-2 or TRBV6-3 with TRBJ1-2; no reliable D call. CDR3 length: 13 residues. Germline V gene sequence: CDR1 MNHEY, CDR2 SVGEGT. Between the trimmed V and J ends, which lost 2 bases and 4 bases, there was a span of 8 bases. CDR3 loop: CASSYARSYGYTF. The CDR3 region has the DNA TGTGCCAGCAGTTACGCGAGAAGCTATGGCTACACCTTC.

The chain is built from TRBV9 and TRBJ2-2; TRBD2 aligns across 10 bases. V was pared by 0 bases and J by 1 base, with 0 bases of the junction left unmatched. This CDR3 spans 16 amino acids. The germline V gene has CDR1 SGDLS and CDR2 YYNGEE. The CDR3 nucleotides read TGTGCCAGCAGCGTAGTAGCGGGGGGGAACACCGGGGAGCTGTTTTTT. This gives the protein CASSVVAGGNTGELFF.

The chain employs TRBV5-4 and TRBJ2-1; tentatively, D is TRBD1 (7 bases). Trimming removed 2 bases at V and 15 bases at J, with 24 bases between. Germline lookup yields CDR1 SGHNT and CDR2 YYREEE (reference sequence). This CDR3 comprises 15 residues. For the CDR3, the DNA is TGTGCCAGCAGCTTTGGAGGGCGGACAGGAACGGGTACGTTCTTC. As protein: CASSFGGRTGTGTFF.

This chain links TRBV7-2 with TRBJ2-7; 7 bases map to TRBD2. The CDR3 sequence is 16 residues long. V shed 5 bases and J 9 bases; nucleotides not matched to a gene: 19. Germline values: CDR1 SGHTA, CDR2 FQGNSA. The CDR3 region has the DNA TGTGCCAGCAGCCGCGGGTTTAGCGGGTTCCCCGAGGGGCAGTACTTC. Translated: CASSRGFSGFPEGQYF.

The table lists this clone with a few counts. J is TRBJ2-2 and V is TRBV5-1; D is possibly TRBD2 (6 bases). CDR3 size: 16 residues. Trimming removed 0 bases at V and 1 base at J, with 10 bases between. The germline V gene has CDR1 SGHRS and CDR2 YFSETQ. CDR3 coding DNA: TGCGCCAGCAGCTTGGGAGCGGGCGAGAACACCGGGGAGCTGTTTTTT. It specifies CASSLGAGENTGELFF.

V is TRBV6-5 and J is TRBJ2-5; possibly TRBD1 for D (6 bases). This CDR3 is built from 13 residues. V lost 2 bases and J 5 bases, leaving 9 bases between the germline ends. Germline values: CDR1 MNHEY, CDR2 SVGAGI. CDR3 region: CASSYGGRETQYF. CDR3 bases: TGTGCCAGCAGTTACGGGGGCCGGGAGACCCAGTACTTC.

The chain uses TRBV29-1 and TRBJ2-7, with 9 bases lining up with TRBD1. Per the germline V gene, CDR1 is SQVTM and CDR2 is ANQGSEA. The CDR3 has 13 residues. V gave up 6 bases and J gave up 4 bases; unmatched junction bases: 7. This CDR3 is CSVEGQGEYEQYF. Written as DNA, the CDR3 is TGCAGCGTGGAGGGACAGGGTGAATACGAGCAGTACTTC.

The genes are TRBV7-9 and TRBJ2-5; tentatively, D is TRBD1 (6 bases). Germline V gene sequence: CDR1 SEHNR, CDR2 FQNEAQ (reference sequence). The length of the CDR3 is 14 residues. V was cut by 3 bases and J by 5 bases, with 13 bases left in between. CDR3 residues: CASSFAGDRETQYF. Written as DNA, the CDR3 is TGTGCCAGCAGCTTTGCAGGGGATAGGGAGACCCAGTACTTC. The full variable domain, its missing parts supplied by reference TRBV7-9 and TRBJ2-5, is DTGVSQNPRHKITKRGQNVTFRCDPISEHNRLYWYRQTLGQGPEFLTYFQNEAQLEKSRLLSDRFSAERPKGSFSTLEIQRTEQGDSAMYLCASSFAGDRETQYFGPGTRLLVL.

The CDR3 DNA reads TGTGCCAGCAGCTTAGCCCCAGGGGGTATATCGAACACTGAAGCTTTCTTT. It is translated as CASSLAPGGISNTEAFF. This chain connects TRBV7-9 to TRBJ1-1, with 7 bases fitting TRBD1. V gave up 0 bases and J gave up 1 base; unmatched junction bases: 8. The CDR3 contains 17 residues. Per germline, CDR1 SEHNR and CDR2 FQNEAQ (reference sequence).